This TCR beta chain was profiled in a study of long-term antiretroviral therapy in people with HIV. Study information: Collection of the earliest samples took place about a decade ahead of the 2015 immediate-ART recommendation.

The CDR3 contains 16 residues. The authors ran the immunoSEQ assay, v3.0, at survey level. Repertoires were generated with immunoSEQ multiplex PCR, while TCRdb's copy carries only in-frame clones and drops some. The data show 30,000 to 40,000 clones, 83% seen once. Specimens held about 0.9-11 million cryopreserved PBMC prior to DNA extraction. Study-wide findings and caveats: HIV repertoires covered narrower CDR3 length ranges than controls did. Diversity increased after ART yet remained lower than in transplant donor controls.

As concerns this clone: Its antigen is currently unknown.

The material was unsorted PBMCs, obtained 0.4 years before starting antiretroviral therapy. This clonotype was obtained from a man aged 18-30 years with HIV. The chain employs TRBV21-1 and TRBJ2-7; TRBD1, as called in the table, went unchecked against the DNA. TRBV21-1 corresponds to a pseudogene. The chain's CDR3 is CASSTETDRVRHEQYF. The CDR3, as DNA: TGTGCCAGCAGCACAGAAACGGACAGGGTTCGACACGAGCAGTACTTC.